The 5 T cell receptor beta chains presented below share a single source sample, sequenced in a study of blood T cell repertoires in COVID-19. TCRdb's table, derived via immunoSEQ multiplex PCR, lists solely in-frame clones and lacks some. The data hold more than 95,000 clones, with roughly 85% observed a single time. The specimen was peripheral blood. The origin of the receptors is a woman older than 75 with acute or convalescent COVID-19.

The chain has TRBV18 and TRBJ1-3, with TRBD1 as a possible D gene (5 bases). V was clipped by 1 base and J by 3 bases, with 13 bases between them. Germline assignment: CDR1 KGHSH and CDR2 LQKENI. CDR3 size: 16 residues. CDR3 protein: CASSPQADNNGNTIYF. CDR3 nucleotides: TGTGCCAGCTCACCACAGGCGGACAATAATGGAAACACCATATATTTT.

With regard to this clone: The sample contains more than one DNA sequence encoding this CDR3. The gene calls are TRBV28 and TRBJ2-5; possible D gene TRBD2, 6 bases. This CDR3 is 13 amino acids long. Germline V gene sequence: CDR1 MDHEN, CDR2 SYDVKM. Trimming took off 2 bases at V and 5 bases at J, with 9 bases between the two ends. CDR3 bases: TGTGCCAGCAGTTTAGCGGGAAGGGAGACCCAGTACTTC. Its translation: CASSLAGRETQYF.

This clone was observed at least ten times. The chain joins TRBV28 to TRBJ2-1; 11 nucleotides line up with TRBD2. The CDR3 covers 16 residues. Germline CDR1 MDHEN, CDR2 SYDVKM. Trimming cost V 5 bases and J 4 bases; bases outside gene matches: 7. CDR3 nucleotide sequence: TGTGCCAGCAGTCCCTTAGCGGGAGGGTCTTACAATGAGCAGTTCTTC. This encodes CASSPLAGGSYNEQFF.

The chain links TRBV5-1 to TRBJ2-7; perhaps TRBD1 as D (6 bases). Germline V gives CDR1 SGHRS, CDR2 YFSETQ. Trimming removed 4 bases at V and 6 bases at J, with 14 bases between. The CDR3 totals 13 residues. The CDR3 spells CASSPVAQGEQYF. The CDR3 nucleotides are TGCGCCAGCAGCCCCGTCGCACAGGGCGAGCAGTACTTC.

This chain connects TRBV28 to TRBJ2-7, with D perhaps TRBD1 (5 bases). Trimming took off 2 bases at V and 2 bases at J, with 10 bases between the two ends. This CDR3 has 14 amino acids. Germline assignment: CDR1 MDHEN and CDR2 SYDVKM. The CDR3 DNA reads as TGTGCCAGCAGTTTAAAAGGACACACCTACGAGCAGTACTTC. It specifies CASSLKGHTYEQYF.